The T cell receptor beta chain under discussion was sequenced for a study of cytomegalovirus exposure and HLA in healthy donors. Donors sampled were nominally healthy, though unrecorded immune exposures were likely. Broader study findings: Cytomegalovirus association was assigned to around 150 TCR beta chains. Most CMV-associated TCR beta chains were later found to appear HLA-restricted. Association with HLA alleles at 0.05 false discovery rate was found for 15,000 to 20,000 TCR beta sequences in a later analysis.

As concerns this clone: Its specificity is not known.

The CDR3 totals 16 residues. The V gene's germline CDR1 is MNHEY and CDR2 SVGAGI. V trimming: 0 bases; J trimming: 7 bases; junction bases outside the gene matches: 9. PCR primers comprised 60 Vbeta and 13 Jbeta primers. The repertoire was sequenced with immunoSEQ multiplex PCR; TCRdb's copy has only in-frame clones and lacks some. The table lists some 130,000 clones, roughly 80% of them singletons, with about 10% in the top ten. Sequences were obtained from PBMCs. This TCR was recovered from a woman in her 50s in good health and CMV-seropositive. The chain is built from TRBV6-5 and TRBJ1-5; the match to TRBD1 covers 7 bases. CDR3 protein: CASSYSGTEGGQPQHF. The CDR3 DNA is TGTGCCAGCAGTTACTCGGGGACAGAAGGGGGCCAGCCCCAGCATTTT.